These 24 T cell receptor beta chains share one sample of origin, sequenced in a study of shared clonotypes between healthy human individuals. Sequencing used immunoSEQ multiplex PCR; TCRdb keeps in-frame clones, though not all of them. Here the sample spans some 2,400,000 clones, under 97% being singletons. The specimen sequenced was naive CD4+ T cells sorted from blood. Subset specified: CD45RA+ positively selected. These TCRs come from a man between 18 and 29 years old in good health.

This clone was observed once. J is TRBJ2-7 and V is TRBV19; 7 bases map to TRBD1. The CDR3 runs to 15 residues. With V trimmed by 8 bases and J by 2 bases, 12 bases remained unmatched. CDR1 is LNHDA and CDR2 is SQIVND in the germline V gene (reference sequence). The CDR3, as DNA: TGTGCCAGTGCTTCGGGACAGCCAAGGCCCTACGAGCAGTACTTC. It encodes CASASGQPRPYEQYF.

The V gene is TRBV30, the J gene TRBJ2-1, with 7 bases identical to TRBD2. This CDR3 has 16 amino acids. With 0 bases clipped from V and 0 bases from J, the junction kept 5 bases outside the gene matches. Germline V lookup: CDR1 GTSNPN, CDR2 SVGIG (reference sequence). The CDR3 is CAWSVSGRGSYNEQFF. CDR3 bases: TGTGCCTGGAGTGTATCGGGGAGGGGCTCCTACAATGAGCAGTTCTTC.

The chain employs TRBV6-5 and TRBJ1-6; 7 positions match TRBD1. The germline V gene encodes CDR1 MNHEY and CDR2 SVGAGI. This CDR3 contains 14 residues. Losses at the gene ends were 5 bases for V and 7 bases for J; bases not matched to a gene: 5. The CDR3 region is CASSKGTENSPLHF. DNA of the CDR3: TGTGCCAGCAGTAAAGGGACAGAAAATTCACCCCTCCACTTT.

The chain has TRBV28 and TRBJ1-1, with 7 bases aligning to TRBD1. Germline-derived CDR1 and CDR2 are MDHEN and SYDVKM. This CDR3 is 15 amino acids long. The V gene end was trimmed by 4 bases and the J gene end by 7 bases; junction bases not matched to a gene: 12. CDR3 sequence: CASSSPDRSIFEAFF. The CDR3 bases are TGTGCCAGCAGTTCACCGGACAGGAGCATCTTTGAAGCTTTCTTT.

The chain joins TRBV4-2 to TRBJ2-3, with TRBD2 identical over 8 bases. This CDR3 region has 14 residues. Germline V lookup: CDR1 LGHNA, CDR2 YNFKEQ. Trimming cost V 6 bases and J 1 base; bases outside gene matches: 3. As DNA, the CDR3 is TGTGCCAGCAGGCGGGAGGTGGGCACAGATACGCAGTATTTT. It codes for CASRREVGTDTQYF.

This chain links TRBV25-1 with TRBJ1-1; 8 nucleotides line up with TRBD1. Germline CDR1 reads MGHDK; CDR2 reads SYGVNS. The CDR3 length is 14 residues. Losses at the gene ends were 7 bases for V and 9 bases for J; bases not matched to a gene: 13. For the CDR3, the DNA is TGTGCCAGCACCTCGACAGGGGAGGGGGGAAAAGCTTTCTTT. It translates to CASTSTGEGGKAFF.

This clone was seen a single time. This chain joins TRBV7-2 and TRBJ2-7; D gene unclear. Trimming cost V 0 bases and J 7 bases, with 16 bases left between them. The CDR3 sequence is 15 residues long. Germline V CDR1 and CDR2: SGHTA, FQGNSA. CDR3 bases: TGTGCCAGCAGCTTAGCCCCCCCGCCGGTGGGGGAGCAGTACTTC. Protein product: CASSLAPPPVGEQYF.

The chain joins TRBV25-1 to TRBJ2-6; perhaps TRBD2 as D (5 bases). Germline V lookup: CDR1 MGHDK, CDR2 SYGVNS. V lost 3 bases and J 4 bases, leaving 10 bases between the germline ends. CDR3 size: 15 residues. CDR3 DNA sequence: TGTGCCAGCAGTGACGGGGTAGTAGGGGCCAACGTCCTGACTTTC. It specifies CASSDGVVGANVLTF.

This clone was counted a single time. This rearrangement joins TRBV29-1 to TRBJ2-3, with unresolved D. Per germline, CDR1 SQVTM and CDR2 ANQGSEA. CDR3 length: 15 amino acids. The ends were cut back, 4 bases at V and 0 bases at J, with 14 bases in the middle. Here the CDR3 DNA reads TGCAGCGTTGGCCTTACCACTACTAGCACAGATACGCAGTATTTT. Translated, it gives CSVGLTTTSTDTQYF.

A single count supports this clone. The CDR3 bases are TGTGCCAGCAGTGCCAACCGACAGGGACGGACCGGGGAGCTGTTTTTT. This encodes CASSANRQGRTGELFF. The chain is built from TRBV6-1 and TRBJ2-2, with 7 bases identical to TRBD1. Unmatched junction bases numbered 10, after V lost 4 bases and J lost 5 bases. CDR1 MNHNS and CDR2 SASEGT come from the germline V gene. This CDR3 has 16 amino acids.

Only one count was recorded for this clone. The CDR3: CASSEARGLSTDTQYF. CDR3 coding DNA: TGTGCCAGCAGTGAAGCCAGGGGACTTTCCACAGATACGCAGTATTTT. This chain connects TRBV6-1 to TRBJ2-3; the D call may be TRBD1 or TRBD2 (6 bases each). CDR1 and CDR2 (germline): MNHNS, SASEGT. Trimming shortened V by 0 bases and J by 2 bases, and 12 bases separated the two germline ends. The CDR3 spans 16 residues.

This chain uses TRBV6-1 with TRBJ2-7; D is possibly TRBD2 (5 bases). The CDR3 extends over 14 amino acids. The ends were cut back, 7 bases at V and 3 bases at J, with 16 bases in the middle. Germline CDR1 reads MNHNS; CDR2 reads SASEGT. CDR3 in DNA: TGTGCCAGCATACCGCGGGCTTGGAGCTACGAGCAGTACTTC. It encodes CASIPRAWSYEQYF.

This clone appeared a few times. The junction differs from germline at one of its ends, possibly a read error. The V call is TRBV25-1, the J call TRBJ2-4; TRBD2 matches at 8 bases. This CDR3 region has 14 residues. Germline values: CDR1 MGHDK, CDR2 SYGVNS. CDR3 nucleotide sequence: TGTGCCGGCAGTGACAGCGGGAGCAAAAACATTCAGTACTTC. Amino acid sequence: CAGSDSGSKNIQYF.

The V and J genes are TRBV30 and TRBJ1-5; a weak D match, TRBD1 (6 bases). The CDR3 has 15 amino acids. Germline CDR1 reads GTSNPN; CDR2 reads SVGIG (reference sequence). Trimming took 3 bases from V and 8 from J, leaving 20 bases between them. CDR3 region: CAWSPNDRWRKPQHF. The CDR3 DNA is TGTGCCTGGAGCCCGAACGACAGGTGGAGAAAGCCCCAGCATTTT.

The CDR3 reads CASYGRQGGNQPQHF. The CDR3 DNA reads TGTGCCAGCTATGGGCGCCAAGGGGGCAATCAGCCCCAGCATTTT. The chain links TRBV28 to TRBJ1-5; D may be TRBD1 (5 bases). The CDR3 is made up of 15 amino acids. From germline, CDR1 is MDHEN and CDR2 SYDVKM. V was pared by 8 bases and J by 2 bases, with 16 bases between.

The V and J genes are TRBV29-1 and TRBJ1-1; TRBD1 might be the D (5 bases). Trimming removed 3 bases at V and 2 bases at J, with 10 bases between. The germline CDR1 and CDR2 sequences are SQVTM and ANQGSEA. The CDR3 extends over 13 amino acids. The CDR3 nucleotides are TGCAGCGTTGAGAGGGGTTTTAACACTGAAGCTTTCTTT. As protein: CSVERGFNTEAFF.

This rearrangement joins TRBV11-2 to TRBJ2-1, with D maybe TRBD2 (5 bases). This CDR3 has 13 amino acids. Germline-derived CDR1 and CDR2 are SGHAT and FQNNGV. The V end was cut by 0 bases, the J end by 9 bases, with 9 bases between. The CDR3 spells CASSLDHGGEQFF. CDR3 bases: TGTGCCAGCAGCTTAGACCATGGAGGTGAGCAGTTCTTC.

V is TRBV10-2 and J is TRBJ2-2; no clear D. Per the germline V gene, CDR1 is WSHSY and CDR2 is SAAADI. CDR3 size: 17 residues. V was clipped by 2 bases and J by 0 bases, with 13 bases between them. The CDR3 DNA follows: TGCGCCAGCAGTGAGAAGAGACTCACCTCGAACACCGGGGAGCTGTTTTTT. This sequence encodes CASSEKRLTSNTGELFF.

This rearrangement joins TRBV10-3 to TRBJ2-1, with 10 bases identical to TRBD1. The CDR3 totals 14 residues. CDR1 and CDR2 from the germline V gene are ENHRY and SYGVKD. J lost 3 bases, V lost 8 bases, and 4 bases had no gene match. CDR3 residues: CAIGTGAYYNEQFF. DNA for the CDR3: TGTGCCATCGGGACAGGGGCCTACTACAATGAGCAGTTCTTC.

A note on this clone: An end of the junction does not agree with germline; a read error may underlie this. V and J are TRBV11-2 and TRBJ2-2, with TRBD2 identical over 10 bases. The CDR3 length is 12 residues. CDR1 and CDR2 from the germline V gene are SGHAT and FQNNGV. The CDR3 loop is CASSFSSGGAAF. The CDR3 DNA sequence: TGTGCCAGCAGCTTTTCTAGCGGGGGCGCGGCTTTT.

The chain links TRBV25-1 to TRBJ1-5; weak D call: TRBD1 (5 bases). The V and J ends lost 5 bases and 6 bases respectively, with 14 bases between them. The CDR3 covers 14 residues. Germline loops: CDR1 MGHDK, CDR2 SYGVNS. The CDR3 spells CASSPTGVLQPQHF. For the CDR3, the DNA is TGTGCCAGCAGTCCCACAGGTGTACTTCAGCCCCAGCATTTT. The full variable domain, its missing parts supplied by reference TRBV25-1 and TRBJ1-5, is EADIYQTPRYLVIGTGKKITLECSQTMGHDKMYWYQQDPGMELHLIHYSYGVNSTEKGDLSSESTVSRIRTEHFPLTLESARPSHTSQYLCASSPTGVLQPQHFGDGTRLSIL.

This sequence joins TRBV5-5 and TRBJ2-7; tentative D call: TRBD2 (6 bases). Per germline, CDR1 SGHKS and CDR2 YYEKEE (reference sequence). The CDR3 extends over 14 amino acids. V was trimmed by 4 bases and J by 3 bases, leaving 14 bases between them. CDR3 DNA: TGTGCCAGCAGCCCGGGAGCCGGCTTCTACGAGCAGTACTTC. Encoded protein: CASSPGAGFYEQYF.

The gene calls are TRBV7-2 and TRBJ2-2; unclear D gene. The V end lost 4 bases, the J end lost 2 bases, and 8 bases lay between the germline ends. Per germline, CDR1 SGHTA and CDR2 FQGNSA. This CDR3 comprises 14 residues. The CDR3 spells CASSSYLNTGELFF. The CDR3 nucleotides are TGTGCCAGCAGCTCCTACCTAAACACCGGGGAGCTGTTTTTT.

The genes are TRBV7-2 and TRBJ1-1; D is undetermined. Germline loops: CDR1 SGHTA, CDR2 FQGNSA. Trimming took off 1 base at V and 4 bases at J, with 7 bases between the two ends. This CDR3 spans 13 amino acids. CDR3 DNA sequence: TGTGCCAGCAGCTTAGTCCGGACCACTGAAGCTTTCTTT. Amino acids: CASSLVRTTEAFF.